This T cell receptor (beta chain) was sequenced in a study of blood T cell repertoires in COVID-19. The wider study: COVID-19 samples from acute and convalescent phases originated in the United States, Italy and Spain. PBMCs, B-cell-depleted T cells, or T cells were the source of the cDNA or gDNA that made up the material.

J gave up 4 bases and V 7 bases, and 3 bases lay outside the gene matches. The V gene's germline CDR1 is SNHLY and CDR2 FYNNEI. The CDR3 has 14 residues. The protocol was immunoSEQ multiplex PCR, while the TCRdb copy is restricted to in-frame clones and leaves out a portion. Of 81,000 or so clones in the sample, 85% were seen once. This chain joins TRBV2 and TRBJ2-3; 12 bases fit TRBD1. Sequencing was performed on peripheral blood. The source is a man in his forties or fifties with COVID-19, enrolled during active disease. CDR3 DNA sequence: TGTGCCAGCAAGGGACAGGGGGCCCCAGATACGCAGTATTTT. Amino acids: CASKGQGAPDTQYF.